This TCR beta chain was recovered during a study of graft-versus-host responses after intestinal transplantation. Whole-study context: Anti-thymocyte globulin was used for induction in all recipients, who then took tacrolimus and steroids for approximately 3 years.

The data were produced by immunoSEQ multiplex PCR, yet TCRdb's version contains in-frame clones alone and is incomplete. The sample comprises roughly 100,000 clones, roughly 90% of which are singletons, and about 0.073% rests with the top ten. In the case of this clone: The antigen remains undetermined.

The receptor's source is a human donor who was the organ donor for an intestinal transplant. Sequences were derived from unstimulated CD8+ T cells sorted from spleen or lymph node cells, sampled before transplant.

The chain's CDR3 is CASSLKMGGVGHEQYF. The CDR3 coding sequence is TGTGCCAGCAGTTTAAAGATGGGAGGGGTGGGCCACGAGCAGTACTTC. The chain combines TRBV28 with TRBJ2-7; 7 nucleotides agree with TRBD2. V was clipped by 2 bases and J by 5 bases; unmatched bases: 12. Germline assignment: CDR1 MDHEN and CDR2 SYDVKM. The CDR3 totals 16 residues.